The clone carrying this TCR beta chain was observed a few times. The antigen remains undetermined. These data are taken from a study of post-analysis software for immune sequencing data. The study, taken as a whole, reports: Roughly 5 TRBV segments, TRBV5-6, TRBV5-1 and TRBV20-1 among them, were found more frequent in patients than controls. There was significantly lower normalized Chao1 diversity in multiple sclerosis patients than in controls.

Germline CDR1 DFQATT, CDR2 SNEGSKA (reference sequence). Trimming stripped 1 base from V and 0 bases from J, with 10 bases between. This CDR3 has 15 residues. Included in the TCR beta cDNA libraries were unique molecular identifiers. Input amounts of roughly 0.9 to 10 million T cells were used. These gave around 500,000 cDNA molecules, so each molecule approximated one T cell. TCRdb reprocessed the PCR reads via MiXCR and lists one record per CDR3 protein. The table has over 700,000 distinct CDR3 sequences, 25% to 30% seen once. The sample consisted of blood. This chain uses TRBV20-1 with TRBJ2-1, with D perhaps given as TRBD1 or TRBD2 (5 bases each). The sequence came from a girl under 18 with multiple sclerosis. The CDR3 nucleotides read TGCAGTGCTAGAGCGGGGCGCGACTCCTACAATGAGCAGTTCTTC. Translation gives CSARAGRDSYNEQFF.